This T cell receptor (beta chain) was identified during a study of T-cell reconstitution after alpha-beta-depleted transplantation in children (dated by TCRdb to the mid-2010s). Concerning the study at large: Using TCR repertoire profiling, the study followed T-cell immune reconstitution in a quantitative way in children after TCRalphabeta/CD19-depleted allogeneic hematopoietic cell transplantation.

Here V drops 3 bases and J drops 1 base, and the junction holds 6 bases not matched to any gene. Its CDR3 holds 16 amino acids, cysteine through phenylalanine. The read is trimmed to its CDR3 DNA, 48 bases read in frame from base 1. A note on this clonotype: Which antigen it targets is not known. Per-nucleotide qualities are absent, and no much larger clonotype sits a single base away.

The library came from PCR. TCRdb names Illumina HiSeq 2500 as the instrument used. Molecular barcoding was employed in the preparation of TCR libraries, with unique molecular identifiers being used to normalize TCRbeta repertoire quantification. TCRdb redid the processing of the public reads, applying fastp at Q25 and MiXCR, and retained in-frame beta chains. Identical CDR3 proteins give one entry, which carries the most common genes and DNA. The sample yields roughly 500,000 distinct CDR3 sequences; around a third were counted once. Of the sample, around 2.5% falls within the top ten clones. In this chain, TRBV12-3 or TRBV12-4 is recombined with TRBJ2-4; TRBD1 lines up with 7 middle nucleotides. The sequence was collected from a human donor who donated a stem cell graft to a child with aplastic anemia. The starting material was PBMCs from the stem cell graft donor, obtained from the stem cell graft. The nucleotide sequence is given as TGTGCCAGCAGTTTGAGAAAGGGGGCGGCCAAAAACATTCAGTACTTC. Its coded protein is CASSLRKGAAKNIQYF.